This is a list of T cell receptor beta chains from one sample in a study of blood T cell repertoires in COVID-19. The table came from immunoSEQ multiplex PCR; TCRdb's copy has only in-frame clones and leaves some out. The sample carries 3,500 to 4,000 clones, roughly 89% recorded once. Sequencing was carried out using peripheral blood. The receptors derive from a woman aged 65 to 85 with active COVID-19. Each CDR3 is given with its conserved first and last residue.

TRBJ1-4	TRBV4-1	CASRSQWTVEKLFF
TRBJ1-6	TRBV10-3	CAIRDGPGGDNSPLHF
TRBJ2-7	TRBV5-6	CASSFGRAHYEQYF
TRBJ2-7	TRBV25-1	CASSGGAVQYF
TRBJ1-3	TRBV30	CACVEEGTYSGNTIYF
TRBJ1-4	TRBV30	CAWSVKPGQGVEKLFF
TRBJ2-7	TRBV29-1	CSVTDRTYEQYF
TRBJ2-7	TRBV19	CASSRGTGNIYEQYF
TRBJ1-1	TRBV7-8	CASSRTGWNTEAFF
TRBJ2-1	TRBV10-2	CASSETSLGQGADNEQFF
TRBJ1-2	TRBV30	CAWSVRGAGRKNYGYTF
TRBJ1-3	TRBV30	CAWEGDSGNTIYF
TRBJ1-4	TRBV13	CASSTRTGKGKLFF
TRBJ1-2	TRBV10-1	CASTGGCGYTF
TRBJ1-2	TRBV6-1	CASSDRGYGYTF
TRBJ1-5	TRBV2	CASRGTETYQPQHF
TRBJ1-2	TRBV5-1	CASSLLGNYGYTF
TRBJ2-5	TRBV5-4	CASSPRTGTGQETQYF
TRBJ1-1	TRBV4-1	CASSQGQGASTEAFF
TRBJ2-7	TRBV5-1	CASSLSPRGYEQYF
TRBJ2-5	TRBV5-4	CASSSSPSGGARETQYF
TRBJ1-2	TRBV29-1	CSVPQGSDYGYTF
TRBJ1-5	TRBV6-5	CASSYIGSQPQHF
TRBJ1-4	TRBV5-1	CASSLPTGATNEKLFF
TRBJ2-7	TRBV9	CASSASGTSGVREQYF
TRBJ1-2	TRBV2	CAISSRSGYTF
TRBJ2-7	TRBV5-5	CASSREDSYSSYEQYF
TRBJ1-2	TRBV19	CASRTGTGGLLNYGYTF
TRBJ2-3	TRBV6-6	CASSYGGGYTDTQYF
TRBJ2-3	TRBV30	CAWSLGGDIDTQYF
TRBJ2-1	TRBV3-1/TRBV3-2	CASSQELLSGRNNEQFF
TRBJ2-2	TRBV5-4	CASSWDRVRTGELFF
TRBJ1-5	TRBV6-1	CASSEVRGDQPQHF
TRBJ2-1	TRBV3-1/TRBV3-2	CASSQAHWGVNEQFF
TRBJ2-3	TRBV6-5	CASSYSAGRADTQYF
TRBJ1-3	TRBV4-1	CASSPQDMLAIGNTIYF
TRBJ2-7	TRBV9	CASSAGLAVSSYEQYF